This entry lists 3 T cell receptor beta chains sequenced from one sample in a study of shared clonotypes between healthy human individuals. Profiling relied on immunoSEQ multiplex PCR, and the TCRdb table lists in-frame clones only, not all of them. This table has 950,000 to 1,300,000 clones, around 75% appearing once. Sequencing used memory CD4+ T cells sorted from blood. Subset described: CD45RA-negative fraction. The origin of the receptors is a man aged 18-30 years in good health.

V usage is TRBV5-1 and J usage is TRBJ2-5; a possible D gene is TRBD2 (6 bases). Germline lookup yields CDR1 SGHRS and CDR2 YFSETQ. The CDR3 extends over 15 amino acids. With 2 bases removed from V and 1 base from J, the gap between germline ends came to 12 bases. The CDR3 nucleotides are TGCGCCAGCAGCTTAGGGACTGGCATCCAAGAGACCCAGTACTTC. Protein: CASSLGTGIQETQYF. The entire variable domain, with the rest obtained from reference TRBV5-1 and TRBJ2-5, is as follows: KAGVTQTPRYLIKTRGQQVTLSCSPISGHRSVSWYQQTPGQGLQFLFEYFSETQRNKGNFPGRFSGRQFSNSRSEMNVSTLELGDSALYLCASSLGTGIQETQYFGPGTRLLVL.

This rearrangement joins TRBV7-2 to TRBJ2-7; the D gene is possibly TRBD2 (6 bases). V lost 1 base and J lost 5, with 15 bases in between. Per germline, CDR1 SGHTA and CDR2 FQGNSA. There are 15 residues in the CDR3. As DNA, the CDR3 is TGTGCCAGCAGCTTAGATAGGGGCGGGGCGAACGAGCAGTACTTC. Amino acid sequence: CASSLDRGGANEQYF.

V is TRBV29-1 and J is TRBJ2-7; weak D call: TRBD2 (7 bases). Per the germline V gene, CDR1 is SQVTM and CDR2 is ANQGSEA. V dropped 6 bases and J dropped 5 bases, with 14 bases sitting between them. The CDR3 runs to 12 residues. This CDR3 reads CSVGAGANEQYF. The CDR3 nucleotides are TGCAGCGTCGGCGCGGGGGCCAACGAGCAGTACTTC.